The text below deals with one T cell receptor (beta chain). The antigen remains undetermined. At one of its ends the junction is not consistent with the germline gene, which may arise from a read error. The data are from a study of T cell repertoires in cytomegalovirus infection. Whole-study context: Both CMV infection and a matching HLA type were indicated by public TCR beta signatures.

In TCRdb, the reads were re-called with MiXCR into one record per CDR3 protein. Found here are just over 150,000 distinct CDR3 sequences, about 20% of them singletons; the top ten hold 10% to 11%. Study-level findings and limits: Summed frequency of shared TCR beta families picked out CMV carriers who also had the relevant HLA. Predominance within the ex vivo response was attributable to HLA-C-restricted CMV-specific TCR beta clonotypes.

The length of the CDR3 is 15 residues. V is TRBV12-3 or TRBV12-4 and J is TRBJ1-5, with 9 bases lining up with TRBD1. Sequencing used PBMCs. This receptor was identified in a human donor in good health (CMV status not recorded). Some clones in this sample may be carry-over from other donors' samples. CDR3 sequence: CASSLGDRAYHPQHF. CDR3 coding DNA: TGTGCCAGCAGTTTAGGGGACAGGGCCTATCATCCCCAGCATTTT.